The T cell receptor (beta chain) under discussion was sequenced for a study of blood T cell repertoires in COVID-19 (dated by TCRdb to between 2020 and 2021). Regarding the research as a whole: Samples from collaborators originated in the United States, Italy and Spain and spanned both the acute and convalescent phases of COVID-19. The material from the prospective study consisted of cDNA or gDNA derived from T cells, B-cell-depleted T cells, or PBMCs. Deeply sampled blood TCRbeta repertoires from subjects exposed to, actively infected with, or recovered from COVID-19 were included in the dataset. The repertoires were released in a freely available public database intended as a resource for research on the immune response to SARS-CoV-2. Samples came from the ongoing ImmuneRACE study (first 160 participants) plus 1,254 subjects from 6 global collaborators. Nearly every sample came with metadata listing a de-identified subject ID, COVID-19 status, age in years and sex. Where HLA class I and class II types were available, the types were taken from metadata supplied by the sample provider, not from assay-based typing. The full study reports these points: The amount of clinical and demographic metadata varied by source and participant and was provided uncurated.

A word on this clone: Its antigen is not yet known. Per-base qualities were not stored, and no clone one base away is much larger.

Based on the germline V gene, the CDR1 and CDR2 sequences are MNHNS and SASEGT. The CDR3 numbers 17 residues from cysteine through phenylalanine. Kept here is only the CDR3 DNA, which spans 51 bases and is read in frame from base 1. Trimming leaves V shorter by 4 bases and J shorter by 6 bases, with the junction holding 8 bases beyond the gene matches. In Seattle, one collaborating source enrolled patients while the infection was active and tracked those patients longitudinally over the course of disease. Whole blood was collected in K2EDTA tubes by collaborating institutions according to the institutions' own protocols. For TCRbeta analysis, collaborators shipped samples in one of three forms: frozen whole blood, isolated PBMCs, or DNA extracted from either of those sample types. The immunoSEQ Assay, a bias-controlled multiplex PCR, was used to amplify TCRbeta CDR3 regions from genomic DNA. The paper's processing steps were these. Nucleated cell counts per sample were estimated from amplification of reference gene primers within the assay. Sequence reads were collapsed and filtered to measure the absolute abundance of every unique TCRbeta CDR3 rearrangement. Productive Simpson clonality was computed per sample as the square root of Simpson's diversity index over productive rearrangements. This immuneACCESS table, as held by TCRdb, lists in-frame sequences with V and J called but not all clones. Of the missing ones, under half trace to an unresolved V gene in checked studies; the others have no known cause. V and J calls plus clone size are reproduced from that table; the DNA served to infer D and trimming. Across this sample there are approximately 350,000 clones, with around nine tenths seen only once. The ten most abundant clones make up just over 7% of the sample.

Sequencing used peripheral blood. The sequence was collected from a woman aged 55-75 years with COVID-19, enrolled during active disease. This chain joins TRBV6-1 to TRBJ2-1; TRBD2 fits 14 bases in the junction. The nucleotides read TGTGCCAGCAGTGGGAGGACTAGCGGGGGGACGTTCAATGAGCAGTTCTTC. This encodes CASSGRTSGGTFNEQFF.